This record looks at one T cell receptor beta chain sequence and its context. The entry originates in a study of T cell changes during pregnancy in multiple sclerosis. This CDR3 comprises 15 residues. V was trimmed by 4 bases and J by 2 bases, leaving 12 bases between them. Germline V gene lookup returns CDR1 KGHSH and CDR2 LQKENI. The data were produced by immunoSEQ multiplex PCR, yet TCRdb's version contains in-frame clones alone and is incomplete. Of 35,000 to 50,000 clones listed, almost 90% are singletons. The material was peripheral blood, obtained in the second trimester of pregnancy. This sequence was found in a female donor in good health, enrolled as a control in a pregnancy study. J is TRBJ2-1 and V is TRBV18, with TRBD2 as a possible D gene (5 bases). CDR3 loop: CASSQASSTYNEQFF. The CDR3 DNA sequence: TGTGCCAGCTCACAGGCTAGCTCGACCTACAATGAGCAGTTCTTC.